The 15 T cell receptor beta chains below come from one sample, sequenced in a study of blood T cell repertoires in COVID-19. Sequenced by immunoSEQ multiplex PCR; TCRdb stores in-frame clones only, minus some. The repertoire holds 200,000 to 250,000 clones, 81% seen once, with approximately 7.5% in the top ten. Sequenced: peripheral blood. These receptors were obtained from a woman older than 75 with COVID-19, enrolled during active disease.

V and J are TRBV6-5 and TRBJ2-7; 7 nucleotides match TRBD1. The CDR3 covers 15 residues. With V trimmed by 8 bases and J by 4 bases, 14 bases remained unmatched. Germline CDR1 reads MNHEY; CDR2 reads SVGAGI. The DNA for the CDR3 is TGTGCCAGCGCACAGGGGACCGCAGGGTCGTACGAGCAGTACTTC. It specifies CASAQGTAGSYEQYF.

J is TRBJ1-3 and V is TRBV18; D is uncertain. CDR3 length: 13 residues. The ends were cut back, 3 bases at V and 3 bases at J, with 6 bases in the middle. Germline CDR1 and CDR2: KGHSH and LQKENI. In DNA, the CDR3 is TGTGCCAGCTCACCGGCGGTTGGAAACACCATATATTTT. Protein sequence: CASSPAVGNTIYF.

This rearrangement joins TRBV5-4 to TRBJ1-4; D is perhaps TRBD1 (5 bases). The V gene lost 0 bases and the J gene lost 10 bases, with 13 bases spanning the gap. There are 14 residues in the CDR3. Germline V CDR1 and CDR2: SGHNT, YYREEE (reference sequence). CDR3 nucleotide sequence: TGTGCCAGCAGCTTGGGGCAGGGAACGGGAAAACTGTTTTTT. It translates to CASSLGQGTGKLFF.

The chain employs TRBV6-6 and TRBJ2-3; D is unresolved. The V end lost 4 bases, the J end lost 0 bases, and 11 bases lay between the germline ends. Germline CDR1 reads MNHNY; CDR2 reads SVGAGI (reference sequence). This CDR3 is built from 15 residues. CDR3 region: CASSSRQSSTDTQYF. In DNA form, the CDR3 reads TGTGCCAGCAGTTCCCGCCAGTCAAGCACAGATACGCAGTATTTT.

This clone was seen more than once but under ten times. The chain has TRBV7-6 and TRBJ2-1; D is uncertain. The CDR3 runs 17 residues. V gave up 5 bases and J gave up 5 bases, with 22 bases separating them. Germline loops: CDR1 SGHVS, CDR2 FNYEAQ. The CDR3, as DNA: TGTGCCAGCAGCCCTCCGCAGGTTCGTTTCTCGGACAATGAGCAGTTCTTC. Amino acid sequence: CASSPPQVRFSDNEQFF.

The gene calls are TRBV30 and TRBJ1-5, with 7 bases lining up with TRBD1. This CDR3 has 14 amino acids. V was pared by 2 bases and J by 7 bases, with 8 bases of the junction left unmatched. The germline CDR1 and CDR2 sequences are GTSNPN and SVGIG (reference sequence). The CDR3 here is CAWSPGQGGQPQHF. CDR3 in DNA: TGTGCCTGGAGTCCGGGGCAGGGGGGACAGCCCCAGCATTTT. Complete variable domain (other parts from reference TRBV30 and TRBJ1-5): SQTIHQWPATLVQPVGSPLSLECTVEGTSNPNLYWYRQAAGRGLQLLFYSVGIGQISSEVPQNLSASRPQDRQFILSSKKLLLSDSGFYLCAWSPGQGGQPQHFGDGTRLSIL.

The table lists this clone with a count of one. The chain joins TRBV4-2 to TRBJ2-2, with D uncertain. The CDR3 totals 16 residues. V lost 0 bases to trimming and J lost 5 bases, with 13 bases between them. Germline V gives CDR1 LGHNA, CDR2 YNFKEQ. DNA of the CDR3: TGTGCCAGCAGCCAAGAGCCGGCAGACAATACCGGGGAGCTGTTTTTT. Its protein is CASSQEPADNTGELFF.

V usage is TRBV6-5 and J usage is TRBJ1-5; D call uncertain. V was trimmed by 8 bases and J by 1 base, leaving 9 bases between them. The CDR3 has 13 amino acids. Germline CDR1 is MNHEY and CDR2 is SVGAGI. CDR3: CASSMWSNQPQHF. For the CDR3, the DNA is TGTGCCAGCTCTATGTGGAGCAATCAGCCCCAGCATTTT.

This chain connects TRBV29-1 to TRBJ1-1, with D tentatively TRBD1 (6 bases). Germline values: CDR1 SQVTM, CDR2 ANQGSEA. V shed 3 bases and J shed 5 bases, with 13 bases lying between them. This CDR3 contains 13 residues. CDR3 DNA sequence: TGCAGCGTTGAGCGGGGGCGATGGACTGAAGCTTTCTTT. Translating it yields CSVERGRWTEAFF. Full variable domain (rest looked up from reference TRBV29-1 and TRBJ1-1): SAVISQKPSRDICQRGTSLTIQCQVDSQVTMMFWYRQQPGQSLTLIATANQGSEATYESGFVIDKFPISRPNLTFSTLTVSNMSPEDSSIYLCSVERGRWTEAFFGQGTRLTVV.

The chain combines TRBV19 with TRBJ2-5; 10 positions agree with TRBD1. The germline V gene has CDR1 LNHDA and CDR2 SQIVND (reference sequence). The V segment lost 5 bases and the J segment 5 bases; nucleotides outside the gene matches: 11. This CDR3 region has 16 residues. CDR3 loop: CASSSGQGKVFETQYF. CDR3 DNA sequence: TGTGCCAGTAGTTCGGGACAGGGGAAAGTCTTCGAGACCCAGTACTTC.

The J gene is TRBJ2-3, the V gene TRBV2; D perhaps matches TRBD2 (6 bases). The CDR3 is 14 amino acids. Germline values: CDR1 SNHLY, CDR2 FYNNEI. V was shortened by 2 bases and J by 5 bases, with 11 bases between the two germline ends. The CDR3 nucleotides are TGTGCCAGCAGTGAAATGGGACTTATAGATACGCAGTATTTT. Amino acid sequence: CASSEMGLIDTQYF.

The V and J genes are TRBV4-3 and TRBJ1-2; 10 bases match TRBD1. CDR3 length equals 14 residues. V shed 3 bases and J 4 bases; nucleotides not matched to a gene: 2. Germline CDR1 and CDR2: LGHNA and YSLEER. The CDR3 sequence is CASSQRTGGYGYTF. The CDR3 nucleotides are TGCGCCAGCAGCCAGAGGACAGGGGGCTATGGCTACACCTTC.

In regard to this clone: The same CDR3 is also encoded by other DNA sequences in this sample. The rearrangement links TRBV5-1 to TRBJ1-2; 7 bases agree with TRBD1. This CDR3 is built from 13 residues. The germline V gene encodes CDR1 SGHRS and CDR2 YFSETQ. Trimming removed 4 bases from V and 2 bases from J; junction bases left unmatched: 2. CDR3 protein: CASSPTGNYGYTF. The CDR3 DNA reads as TGCGCCAGCAGCCCGACAGGGAACTATGGCTACACCTTC.

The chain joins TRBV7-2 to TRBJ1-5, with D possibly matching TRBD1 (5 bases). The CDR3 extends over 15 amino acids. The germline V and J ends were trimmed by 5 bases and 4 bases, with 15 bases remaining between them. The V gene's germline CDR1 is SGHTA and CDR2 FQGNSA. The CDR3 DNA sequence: TGTGCCAGCAGCCAGGGTGGGCTCGGAAATCAGCCCCAGCATTTT. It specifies CASSQGGLGNQPQHF.

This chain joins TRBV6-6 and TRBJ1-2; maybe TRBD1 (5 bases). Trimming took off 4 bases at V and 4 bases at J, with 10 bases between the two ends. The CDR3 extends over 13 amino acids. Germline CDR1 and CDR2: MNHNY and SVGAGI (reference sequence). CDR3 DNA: TGTGCCAGCAGTTCTCGACAGCCCTATGGCTACACCTTC. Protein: CASSSRQPYGYTF.